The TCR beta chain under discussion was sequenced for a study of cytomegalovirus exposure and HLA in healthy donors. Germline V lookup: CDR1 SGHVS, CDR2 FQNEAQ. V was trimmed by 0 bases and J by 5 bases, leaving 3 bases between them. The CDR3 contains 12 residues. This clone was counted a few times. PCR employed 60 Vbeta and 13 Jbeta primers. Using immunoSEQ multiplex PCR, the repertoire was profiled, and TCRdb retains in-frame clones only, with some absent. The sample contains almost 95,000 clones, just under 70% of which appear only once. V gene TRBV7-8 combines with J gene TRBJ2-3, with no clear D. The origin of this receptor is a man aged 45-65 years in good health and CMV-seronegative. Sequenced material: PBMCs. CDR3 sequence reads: CASSLARDTQYF. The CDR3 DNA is TGTGCCAGCAGCTTAGCTAGAGATACGCAGTATTTT. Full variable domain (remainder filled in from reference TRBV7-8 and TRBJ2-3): GAGVSQSPRYKVAKRGQDVALRCDPISGHVSLFWYQQALGQGPEFLTYFQNEAQLDKSGLPSDRFFAERPEGSVSTLKIQRTQQEDSAVYLCASSLARDTQYFGPGTRLTVL.